This T cell receptor beta chain was recovered during a study of T cell changes during pregnancy in multiple sclerosis. V lost 3 bases and J lost 6, with 15 bases in between. This CDR3 has 16 amino acids. Germline lookup yields CDR1 SGHVS and CDR2 FQNEAQ. Only in-frame clones appear in the TCRdb table, and some are missing; sequencing was by immunoSEQ multiplex PCR. Altogether over 70,000 clones are present, 80% to 95% being singletons, with the ten largest covering 1.6%. This chain joins TRBV7-8 and TRBJ2-6; the D gene is possibly TRBD1 (5 bases). The TCR comes from a female donor in good health, enrolled as a control in a pregnancy study. Source: peripheral blood, taken in the first trimester of pregnancy. The CDR3 sequence is CASSFWTWKEANVLTF. The CDR3 nucleotides read TGTGCCAGCAGCTTCTGGACATGGAAGGAGGCCAACGTCCTGACTTTC.